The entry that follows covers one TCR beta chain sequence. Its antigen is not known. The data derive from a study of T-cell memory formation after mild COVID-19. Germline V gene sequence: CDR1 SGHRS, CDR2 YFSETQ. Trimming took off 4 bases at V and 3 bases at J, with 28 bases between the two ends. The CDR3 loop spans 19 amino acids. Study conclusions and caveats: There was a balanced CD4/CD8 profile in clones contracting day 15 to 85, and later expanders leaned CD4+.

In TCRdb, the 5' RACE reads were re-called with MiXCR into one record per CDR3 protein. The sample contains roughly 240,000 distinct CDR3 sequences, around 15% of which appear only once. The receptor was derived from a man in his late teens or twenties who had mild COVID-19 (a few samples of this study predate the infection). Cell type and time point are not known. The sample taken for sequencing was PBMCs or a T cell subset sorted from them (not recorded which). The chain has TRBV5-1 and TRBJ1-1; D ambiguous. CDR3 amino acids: CASSDFRIRATGGDTEAFF. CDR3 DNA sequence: TGCGCCAGCAGCGATTTCCGCATCCGGGCTACGGGCGGGGACACTGAAGCTTTCTTT.